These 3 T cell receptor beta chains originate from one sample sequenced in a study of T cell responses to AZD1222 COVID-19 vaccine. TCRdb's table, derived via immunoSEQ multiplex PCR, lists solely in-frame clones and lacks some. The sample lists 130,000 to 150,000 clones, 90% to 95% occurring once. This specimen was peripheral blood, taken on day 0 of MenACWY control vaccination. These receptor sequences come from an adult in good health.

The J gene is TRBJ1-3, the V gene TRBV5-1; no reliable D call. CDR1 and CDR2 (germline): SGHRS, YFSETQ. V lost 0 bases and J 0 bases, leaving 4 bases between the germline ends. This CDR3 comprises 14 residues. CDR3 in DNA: TGCGCCAGCAGCTTGGCGGGCTCTGGAAACACCATATATTTT. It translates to CASSLAGSGNTIYF.

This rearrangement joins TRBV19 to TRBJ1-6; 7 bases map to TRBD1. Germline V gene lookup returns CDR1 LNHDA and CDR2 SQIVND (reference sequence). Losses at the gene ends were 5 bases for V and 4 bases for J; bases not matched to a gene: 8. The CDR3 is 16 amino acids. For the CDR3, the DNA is TGTGCCAGTAGTCTCCAGGGGGTCGGGTATAATTCACCCCTCCACTTT. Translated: CASSLQGVGYNSPLHF.

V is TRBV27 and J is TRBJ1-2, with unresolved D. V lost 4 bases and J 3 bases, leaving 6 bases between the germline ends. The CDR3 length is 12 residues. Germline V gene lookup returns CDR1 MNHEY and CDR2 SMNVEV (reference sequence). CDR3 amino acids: CASSSADYGYTF. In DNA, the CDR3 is TGTGCCAGCAGTTCGGCAGACTATGGCTACACCTTC.